The 32 T cell receptor beta chains reported below all come from one sample, sequenced in a study of molecular identifiers for immune sequencing clone quantification (dated by TCRdb to the late 2010s). Library creation used PCR. Instrument on record: Illumina MiSeq. The public reads were reanalyzed by TCRdb: fastp trimming at Q25, MiXCR alignment, in-frame beta chains only. Each CDR3 protein gets just one entry, which takes the most common genes and DNA from the rows behind it. The sample table records roughly 40,000 distinct CDR3 sequences; roughly 18% of these occur just once. The biggest ten clones account for roughly 6.9% of the sample. Material for sequencing was naive CD8+ T cells from blood, with Jurkat cell RNA spiked in. This specimen's cell subset or site label, interpreted: FACS-sorted CD8+CD4-CCR7+CD45RA+ naive T cells. The receptors shown here come from a human donor in good health. Some libraries in this study had Jurkat cell RNA spiked in.

At least ten counts were recorded for this clonotype. The rearrangement joins TRBV20-1 to TRBJ2-5; 7 bases align to TRBD1. The germline gives CDR1 DFQATT, CDR2 SNEGSKA (reference sequence). CDR3 length equals 14 residues. CDR3 nucleotide sequence: TGCAGCCCTAGGGATTTAGGGGGCGCGCAGACCCAGTACTTC. Translating gives CSPRDLGGAQTQYF.

The CDR3 DNA reads as TGTGCCAGCGGGACTAGCGGCACTTACGAGCAGTACTTC. Its protein is CASGTSGTYEQYF. The V gene is TRBV2, the J gene TRBJ2-7; 11 nucleotides align to TRBD2. After removal of 8 bases from V and 4 bases from J, the junction contained 4 bases not matched to a gene. The germline V gene has CDR1 SNHLY and CDR2 FYNNEI. The CDR3 loop spans 13 amino acids.

The rearrangement links TRBV5-1 to TRBJ2-7; D tentatively fits TRBD1 or TRBD2 (6 bases each). The CDR3 is 16 amino acids. Germline V gene sequence: CDR1 SGHRS, CDR2 YFSETQ. V dropped 0 bases and J dropped 1 base, with 14 bases sitting between them. CDR3 DNA sequence: TGCGCCAGCAGCTTGGCCGGGGGCAGAGGGTCCTACGAGCAGTACTTC. The encoded protein is CASSLAGGRGSYEQYF.

This chain's CDR3 is CANTDWGEETQYF. CDR3 bases: TGTGCCAACACCGATTGGGGAGAAGAGACCCAGTACTTC. V usage is TRBV6-2 or TRBV6-3 and J usage is TRBJ2-5, with a tentative D call TRBD2 (5 bases). This CDR3 region has 13 residues. V lost 10 bases, J lost 3 bases, and 15 bases lay in between. The germline V gene has CDR1 MNHEY and CDR2 SVGEGT.

This clonotype has at least ten counts. This chain joins TRBV7-2 and TRBJ2-7, with D possibly being TRBD1 (6 bases). CDR1 is SGHTA, CDR2 FQGNSA, per germline. This CDR3 has 12 amino acids. V was cut by 6 bases and J by 7 bases, with 13 bases left in between. The CDR3 loop reads CASRLGAREQYF. In DNA, the CDR3 is TGTGCCAGCAGACTGGGGGCGCGAGAGCAGTACTTC.

The CDR3 region is CASSVPVRDTDTQYF. CDR3 nucleotide sequence: TGTGCCAGCAGTGTCCCGGTCAGGGACACAGATACGCAGTATTTT. The chain has TRBV28 and TRBJ2-3, with D possibly TRBD1 on 5 matching bases. CDR1 and CDR2 from the germline V gene are MDHEN and SYDVKM. There are 15 residues in the CDR3. V was clipped by 5 bases and J by 2 bases, with 14 bases between them.

A remark on this clonotype: A much larger clone is a single base away; this may be a read error. The chain has TRBV4-1 and TRBJ1-5; a possible D gene is TRBD1 (6 bases). There are 14 residues in the CDR3. Per the germline V gene, CDR1 is MGHRA and CDR2 is YSYEKL. For the CDR3, the DNA is TGCACCAGCAGCCAAGGGTCAGGGGCTCAGCCCCAGCATTTT. It specifies CTSSQGSGAQPQHF.

In its sample, this clonotype was seen many times. The V gene is TRBV7-3, the J gene TRBJ2-3, with 10 bases lining up with TRBD2. V shed 3 bases and J 5 bases; nucleotides not matched to a gene: 5. Germline CDR1 reads SGHTA; CDR2 reads FQGTGA. This CDR3 region has 15 residues. The CDR3 nucleotides read TGTGCCAGCAGCTTTCTAGCGGGAGTTGGAGATACGCAGTATTTT. Translation gives CASSFLAGVGDTQYF.

In its sample, this clonotype was seen many times. The chain links TRBV4-3 to TRBJ2-7; 9 bases match TRBD2. J was trimmed by 4 bases and V by 4 bases; bases with no gene match: 11. CDR3 length: 16 amino acids. Germline CDR1 LGHNA, CDR2 YSLEER. The CDR3 region has the DNA TGCGCCAGCAGCCTGGTTAGGGTAGCGGGGGAGTACGAGCAGTACTTC. Protein sequence: CASSLVRVAGEYEQYF.

On this clonotype: The junction shows a germline mismatch at one end, possibly a read error. The chain has TRBV4-3 and TRBJ2-7; D not certain. CDR3 size: 13 residues. Germline CDR1 LGHNA, CDR2 YSLEER. CDR3 DNA sequence: TGCACCAGCAGCCAAGGTCTAGCCTACGAGCAGTACTTC. It encodes CTSSQGLAYEQYF.

This clonotype occurred many times. V and J are TRBV6-2 or TRBV6-3 and TRBJ2-7; D call uncertain. Germline CDR1 is MNHEY and CDR2 is SVGEGT. With 5 bases removed from V and 6 bases from J, the gap between germline ends came to 11 bases. CDR3 length: 12 residues. Written as DNA, the CDR3 is TGTGCCAGCAGTGACCGGCCCCTCGAGCAGTACTTC. Its translation: CASSDRPLEQYF.

This clonotype was observed at least ten times. The chain couples TRBV12-3 or TRBV12-4 to TRBJ1-2; no reliable D call. Trimming removed 2 bases at V and 4 bases at J, with 5 bases between. This CDR3 is 12 amino acids long. In nucleotides, the CDR3 is TGTGCCAGCAGTTTAAGTCCCTATGGCTACACCTTC. It codes for CASSLSPYGYTF.

This clonotype was detected a few times. The chain couples TRBV29-1 to TRBJ2-1; D call uncertain. Germline-derived CDR1 and CDR2 are SQVTM and ANQGSEA. The ends were cut back, 4 bases at V and 4 bases at J, with 5 bases in the middle. The CDR3 contains 11 residues. DNA of the CDR3: TGCAGCGTTGTAGGGTACAATGAGCAGTTCTTC. Amino acid sequence: CSVVGYNEQFF.

The sample holds one count of this clonotype. V is TRBV9 and J is TRBJ2-2; TRBD1 aligns across 9 bases. The CDR3 length is 16 residues. Germline V lookup: CDR1 SGDLS, CDR2 YYNGEE. The J segment lost 6 bases and the V segment lost 2 bases, leaving 8 bases of the junction unmatched. CDR3 coding DNA: TGTGCCAGCAGCGTGGGGGACAGGGCTCTCTCCGGGGAGCTGTTTTTT. Protein sequence: CASSVGDRALSGELFF.

This clonotype occurred many times. The CDR3 DNA reads as TGCGCCAGCAGCTTGGCCGGGACGCTCGAGCAGTACTTC. This translates into CASSLAGTLEQYF. The chain couples TRBV5-1 to TRBJ2-7, with D perhaps being TRBD1 or TRBD2 (5 bases each). V dropped 0 bases and J dropped 6 bases, with 10 bases sitting between them. Germline lookup yields CDR1 SGHRS and CDR2 YFSETQ. CDR3 size: 13 residues.

A note on this clonotype: It may be a read error: a sequence one base away is much more abundant. The CDR3 reads CSARSRGYFGETQYF. In DNA, the CDR3 is TGCAGTGCTAGATCTCGGGGCTATTTCGGAGAGACCCAGTACTTC. J is TRBJ2-5 and V is TRBV20-1; D assignment may be TRBD1 or TRBD2 (5 bases each). This CDR3 comprises 15 residues. Deletions cut 2 bases from V and 4 bases from J, with 17 bases between. Germline V CDR1 and CDR2: DFQATT, SNEGSKA (reference sequence).

This clonotype appeared many times. The chain employs TRBV9 and TRBJ1-4; D unresolved. V was clipped by 0 bases and J by 6 bases, with 9 bases between them. Germline V gives CDR1 SGDLS, CDR2 YYNGEE. The CDR3 runs 14 residues. CDR3 protein: CASSVGREYEKLFF. In DNA form, the CDR3 reads TGTGCCAGCAGCGTAGGGCGGGAGTATGAAAAACTGTTTTTT.

This clonotype showed up just a few times. The chain uses TRBV4-3 and TRBJ2-1; D unresolved. V lost 4 bases and J lost 10, with 14 bases in between. The V gene's germline CDR1 is LGHNA and CDR2 YSLEER. The CDR3 contains 13 residues. Written as DNA, the CDR3 is TGCGCCAGCAGCCCGGGTATTCCCGGGGAGCAGTTCTTC. This translates into CASSPGIPGEQFF.

This clonotype qualifies as medium-sized. The rearrangement uses TRBV5-1 and TRBJ2-2, with D unresolved. Germline lookup yields CDR1 SGHRS and CDR2 YFSETQ. V was trimmed by 3 bases and J by 4 bases, leaving 7 bases between them. This CDR3 spans 13 amino acids. The CDR3 region is CASSSESTGELFF. CDR3 DNA sequence: TGCGCCAGCAGCTCCGAGAGCACCGGGGAGCTGTTTTTT.

Here the CDR3 reads CASRFEVSKEQFF. The CDR3 bases are TGTGCCAGCAGATTTGAGGTGTCCAAGGAGCAGTTCTTC. The chain recombines TRBV7-9 with TRBJ2-1; D gene uncertain. The CDR3 contains 13 residues. V was pared by 6 bases and J by 10 bases, with 16 bases between. Germline CDR1 SEHNR, CDR2 FQNEAQ (reference sequence). The whole variable domain, filled in from reference TRBV7-9 and TRBJ2-1, reads DTGVSQNPRHKITKRGQNVTFRCDPISEHNRLYWYRQTLGQGPEFLTYFQNEAQLEKSRLLSDRFSAERPKGSFSTLEIQRTEQGDSAMYLCASRFEVSKEQFFGPGTRLTVL.

This clonotype was observed at least ten times. The chain employs TRBV19 and TRBJ2-2; D is undetermined. Germline V gene sequence: CDR1 LNHDA, CDR2 SQIVND (reference sequence). The V end lost 8 bases, the J end lost 5 bases, and 9 bases lay between the germline ends. The CDR3 spans 12 residues. In nucleotides, the CDR3 is TGTGCCAGTTTGGACGGGACCGGGGAGCTGTTTTTT. Encoded protein: CASLDGTGELFF.

This clonotype was detected a few times. This CDR3 is CASSGVADLPYNEQFF. The CDR3 bases are TGTGCCAGCAGTGGAGTAGCGGATTTACCCTACAATGAGCAGTTCTTC. This chain connects TRBV6-2 or TRBV6-3 to TRBJ2-1; D is possibly TRBD2 (6 bases). The CDR3 covers 16 residues. Deletions cut 5 bases from V and 2 bases from J, with 16 bases between. Germline V CDR1 and CDR2: MNHEY, SVGEGT.

This clonotype has ten or more counts. V and J are TRBV13 and TRBJ2-3; 7 nucleotides line up with TRBD1. This CDR3 is 18 amino acids long. Germline V CDR1 and CDR2: PRHDT, FYEKMQ (reference sequence). With 1 base clipped from V and 2 bases from J, the junction kept 12 bases outside the gene matches. The CDR3 sequence is CASSLEDHRDRDTDTQYF. Written as DNA, the CDR3 is TGTGCCAGCAGCTTAGAGGACCACCGGGACAGAGACACAGATACGCAGTATTTT. The entire variable domain, with the rest obtained from reference TRBV13 and TRBJ2-3, is as follows: AAGVIQSPRHLIKEKRETATLKCYPIPRHDTVYWYQQGPGQDPQFLISFYEKMQSDKGSIPDRFSAQQFSDYHSELNMSSLELGDSALYFCASSLEDHRDRDTDTQYFGPGTRLTVL.

The rearrangement links TRBV7-2 to TRBJ1-6; 9 positions agree with TRBD1. V was pared by 5 bases and J by 7 bases, with 9 bases of the junction left unmatched. The CDR3 runs to 16 residues. From germline, CDR1 is SGHTA and CDR2 FQGNSA. The CDR3 spells CASSPISGTGNSPLHF. The CDR3 DNA reads as TGTGCCAGCAGCCCAATCTCCGGGACAGGGAATTCACCCCTCCACTTT.

This clonotype was seen only a few times. One junction end does not reproduce the germline sequence, and a read error may be involved. J is TRBJ2-7 and V is TRBV5-4; D possibly uses TRBD1 or TRBD2 (5 bases each). CDR3 length: 14 amino acids. Germline V lookup: CDR1 SGHNT, CDR2 YYREEE (reference sequence). The CDR3 is CVSSLDSGIYEQYF. CDR3 coding DNA: TGTGTCAGCAGCTTGGACTCAGGGATCTACGAGCAGTACTTC.

In this sample, this clonotype turned up many times. The J gene is TRBJ2-5, the V gene TRBV18, with a possible D match to TRBD1 (5 bases). Germline CDR1 KGHSH, CDR2 LQKENI. CDR3 length equals 13 residues. The V end lost 3 bases, the J end lost 5 bases, and 10 bases lay between the germline ends. CDR3 region: CASSPAGRETQYF. The CDR3 DNA reads as TGTGCCAGCTCACCGGCAGGGCGGGAGACCCAGTACTTC.

This clonotype was observed many times. V and J are TRBV7-9 and TRBJ1-2, with D hard to call. Germline loops: CDR1 SEHNR, CDR2 FQNEAQ (reference sequence). The ends were cut back, 1 base at V and 4 bases at J, with 7 bases in the middle. CDR3 length equals 13 residues. The CDR3 here is CASSLGLVYGYTF. CDR3 coding DNA: TGTGCCAGCAGCTTAGGACTTGTCTATGGCTACACCTTC.

The chain recombines TRBV5-1 with TRBJ2-1; perhaps TRBD1 as D (5 bases). The CDR3 extends over 12 amino acids. The V gene lost 7 bases and the J gene lost 6 bases, with 11 bases spanning the gap. The germline CDR1 and CDR2 sequences are SGHRS and YFSETQ. CDR3 region: CASGAGSNEQFF. In nucleotides, the CDR3 is TGCGCCAGCGGGGCAGGGTCCAATGAGCAGTTCTTC.

This clonotype occurred many times. This chain uses TRBV7-2 with TRBJ2-5, with TRBD2 matching 7 bases. There are 13 residues in the CDR3. The germline gives CDR1 SGHTA, CDR2 FQGNSA. After removal of 4 bases from V and 4 bases from J, the junction contained 3 bases not matched to a gene. The chain's CDR3 is CASSSGGGETQYF. The CDR3 coding sequence is TGTGCCAGCAGCTCCGGCGGGGGAGAGACCCAGTACTTC.

This clonotype was detected many times. The chain couples TRBV7-3 to TRBJ2-5, with D tentatively TRBD1 or TRBD2 (5 bases each). V was cut by 1 base and J by 2 bases, with 23 bases left in between. There are 19 residues in the CDR3. The germline gives CDR1 SGHTA, CDR2 FQGTGA. The CDR3 sequence: CASSLSWDPRSRHQETQYF. The CDR3 bases are TGTGCCAGCAGCTTAAGTTGGGACCCGCGGTCTAGACATCAAGAGACCCAGTACTTC.

The table lists this clonotype with many counts. This sequence joins TRBV2 and TRBJ2-1; D is tentatively TRBD1 or TRBD2 (5 bases each). Germline CDR1 is SNHLY and CDR2 is FYNNEI. Trimming left V 2 bases short and J 10 bases short, with 24 bases between. CDR3 length: 17 residues. The CDR3 spells CASSESPGHREGNEQFF. The DNA of the CDR3 is TGTGCCAGCAGTGAATCCCCCGGACATCGGGAAGGAAACGAGCAGTTCTTC.

The rearrangement links TRBV19 to TRBJ2-1; 10 bases are shared with TRBD2. This CDR3 has 17 residues. Germline CDR1 reads LNHDA; CDR2 reads SQIVND (reference sequence). Germline trimming cut 5 bases from V and 0 bases from J; bases unmatched to any gene: 7. CDR3 nucleotides: TGTGCCAGTAGTGTATTACTAGCGGGGAGCTCCTACAATGAGCAGTTCTTC. It is translated as CASSVLLAGSSYNEQFF.